The 17 T cell receptor beta chains in this list originate from one sample, sequenced in a study of T cell changes during pregnancy in multiple sclerosis. Libraries were prepared by immunoSEQ multiplex PCR; TCRdb keeps only in-frame clonotypes and omits some of them. Here the sample spans approximately 47,000 clones, about 87% being singletons. Here the sequenced sample was peripheral blood, taken in the first trimester of pregnancy. The receptors derive from a female donor with multiple sclerosis, enrolled in a pregnancy study.

The chain joins TRBV6-5 to TRBJ1-5; 9 bases are a match to TRBD1. The CDR3 sequence is 13 residues long. Per germline, CDR1 MNHEY and CDR2 SVGAGI. Germline trimming cut 5 bases from V and 5 bases from J; bases unmatched to any gene: 1. CDR3 bases: TGTGCCAGCAGTCGACAGGGGGATCAGCCCCAGCATTTT. Its protein is CASSRQGDQPQHF.

In its sample, this clone was seen once. The genes are TRBV9 and TRBJ1-4, with a tentative D call TRBD1 (6 bases). Germline V gives CDR1 SGDLS, CDR2 YYNGEE. Trimming removed 1 base from V and 6 bases from J, with 10 bases in between. This CDR3 is 14 amino acids long. The CDR3 loop reads CASSVSGGDEKLFF. The DNA of the CDR3 is TGTGCCAGCAGCGTAAGCGGGGGCGATGAAAAACTGTTTTTT. The entire variable domain, with the rest obtained from reference TRBV9 and TRBJ1-4, is as follows: DSGVTQTPKHLITATGQRVTLRCSPRSGDLSVYWYQQSLDQGLQFLIQYYNGEERAKGNILERFSAQQFPDLHSELNLSSLELGDSALYFCASSVSGGDEKLFFGSGTQLSVL.

The chain uses TRBV5-6 and TRBJ1-5, with TRBD1 identical over 10 bases. V dropped 0 bases and J dropped 7; count of bases not matched to a gene: 7. The CDR3 extends over 16 amino acids. Germline V lookup: CDR1 SGHDT, CDR2 YYEEEE. CDR3 DNA: TGTGCCAGCAGCTTGGCCGGGACAGGGGTATTCCAGCCCCAGCATTTT. It translates to CASSLAGTGVFQPQHF.

V usage is TRBV14 and J usage is TRBJ2-3; 10 bases line up with TRBD1. Unmatched junction bases numbered 8, after V lost 4 bases and J lost 4 bases. The CDR3 is 16 amino acids. Per the germline V gene, CDR1 is SGHDN and CDR2 is FVKESK. CDR3 sequence: CASSLFNGQGADTQYF. The CDR3 DNA is TGTGCCAGCAGCCTCTTCAACGGACAGGGGGCAGATACGCAGTATTTT.

This chain uses TRBV27 with TRBJ2-7; TRBD1 aligns across 7 bases. The CDR3 covers 14 residues. After removal of 2 bases from V and 3 bases from J, the junction contained 4 bases not matched to a gene. Germline V gives CDR1 MNHEY, CDR2 SMNVEV (reference sequence). This chain's CDR3 is CASSLVQGVYEQYF. CDR3 nucleotides: TGTGCCAGCAGTTTAGTCCAGGGGGTCTACGAGCAGTACTTC.

The gene calls are TRBV7-9 and TRBJ2-5; a weak D match, TRBD2 (5 bases). There are 14 residues in the CDR3. Germline values: CDR1 SEHNR, CDR2 FQNEAQ (reference sequence). V lost 1 base and J 5 bases, leaving 11 bases between the germline ends. CDR3 DNA sequence: TGTGCCAGCAGCTTAGGTTCTAGCTGGGAGACCCAGTACTTC. It translates to CASSLGSSWETQYF.

V and J are TRBV7-3 and TRBJ1-2; TRBD1 agrees at 10 bases. Germline V CDR1 and CDR2: SGHTA, FQGTGA. V shed 5 bases and J 3 bases; nucleotides not matched to a gene: 6. The length of the CDR3 is 15 residues. CDR3 sequence: CASSPTGGAYYGYTF. The CDR3 DNA reads TGTGCCAGCAGCCCGACAGGGGGCGCGTACTATGGCTACACCTTC.

This sequence joins TRBV2 and TRBJ2-5; TRBD2 might be the D (5 bases). The CDR3 is made up of 12 amino acids. V shed 8 bases and J shed 5 bases, with 12 bases lying between them. The germline gives CDR1 SNHLY, CDR2 FYNNEI. Written as DNA, the CDR3 is TGTGCCAGCTCCGGGATAAGGGAGACCCAGTACTTC. This gives the protein CASSGIRETQYF.

J is TRBJ1-1 and V is TRBV15; 7 bases are shared with TRBD1. Looked up from germline, CDR1 is LNHNV and CDR2 is YYDKDF (reference sequence). The CDR3 is 13 amino acids. Losses at the gene ends were 5 bases for V and 4 bases for J; bases not matched to a gene: 4. CDR3 bases: TGTGCCACCAGCCGATCAGGGGGCACTGAAGCTTTCTTT. Protein sequence: CATSRSGGTEAFF.

The chain combines TRBV5-1 with TRBJ1-2; tentative D call: TRBD1 (5 bases). This CDR3 has 13 amino acids. Germline V gene sequence: CDR1 SGHRS, CDR2 YFSETQ. The V and J ends lost 2 bases and 4 bases respectively, with 9 bases between them. This CDR3 reads CASSFDSIYGYTF. CDR3 nucleotides: TGCGCCAGCAGCTTTGACAGCATCTATGGCTACACCTTC.

The chain couples TRBV6-7 to TRBJ2-5, with TRBD1 matching 9 bases. Near its end, the DNA agrees better with TRBJ2-7, so the J call may be wrong. TRBV6-7 is marked as an open reading frame, function uncertain. CDR3 length equals 16 residues. CDR3 sequence reads: CASSGTGGDIPYEQYF. Written as DNA, the CDR3 is TGTGCCAGCAGTGGAACAGGGGGCGATATCCCCTACGAGCAGTACTTC.

The rearrangement links TRBV9 to TRBJ1-5; 10 positions match TRBD1. Germline assignment: CDR1 SGDLS and CDR2 YYNGEE. CDR3 size: 15 residues. Trimming removed 1 base from V and 5 bases from J; junction bases left unmatched: 3. The CDR3: CASSVFGTGDQPQHF. The DNA for the CDR3 is TGTGCCAGCAGCGTATTTGGGACAGGGGATCAGCCCCAGCATTTT.

The chain joins TRBV6-6 to TRBJ1-5; D call uncertain. Deletions cut 0 bases from V and 5 bases from J, with 14 bases between. The CDR3 runs to 16 residues. CDR1 is MNHNY, CDR2 SVGAGI, per germline (reference sequence). The CDR3, as DNA: TGTGCCAGCAGTTACTCGATGCCTCTCGGGGATCAGCCCCAGCATTTT. Translating it yields CASSYSMPLGDQPQHF.

The V and J genes are TRBV18 and TRBJ2-7; 7 nucleotides match TRBD1. In germline, CDR1 is KGHSH, CDR2 LQKENI. Trimming removed 4 bases from V and 5 bases from J; junction bases left unmatched: 14. The CDR3 contains 16 residues. CDR3 region: CASSQSVPTGFDEQYF. The CDR3, as DNA: TGTGCCAGCTCACAGAGTGTGCCGACAGGGTTCGACGAGCAGTACTTC.

The V gene is TRBV9, the J gene TRBJ1-3, with D perhaps TRBD1 (6 bases). The germline gives CDR1 SGDLS, CDR2 YYNGEE. V shed 2 bases and J shed 0 bases, with 15 bases lying between them. The CDR3 extends over 17 amino acids. The CDR3 DNA sequence: TGTGCCAGCAGCGTTCAAGGGAGGGGGTACTCTGGAAACACCATATATTTT. This encodes CASSVQGRGYSGNTIYF.

The V gene is TRBV6-1, the J gene TRBJ2-3; 9 bases map to TRBD1. CDR1 is MNHNS and CDR2 is SASEGT in the germline V gene. The CDR3 runs 15 residues. V lost 4 bases and J lost 0; bases outside the gene matches: 2. The chain's CDR3 is CASSVDRGSTDTQYF. The CDR3 nucleotides read TGTGCCAGCAGTGTGGACAGGGGAAGCACAGATACGCAGTATTTT.

The V and J genes are TRBV11-2 and TRBJ1-2; 8 nucleotides agree with TRBD1. The V gene's germline CDR1 is SGHAT and CDR2 FQNNGV. The CDR3 contains 17 residues. The trim removed 5 bases at V and 4 bases at J, leaving 15 bases unmatched. The CDR3 spells CASSAVGWDTGGYGYTF. The CDR3 nucleotides are TGTGCCAGCAGCGCAGTGGGGTGGGATACAGGGGGCTATGGCTACACCTTC.